A single sample gave rise to the 24 T cell receptor beta chains below, sequenced in a study of cytomegalovirus exposure and HLA in healthy donors. Generated by immunoSEQ multiplex PCR, the TCRdb table keeps only in-frame clones and is missing some. The table records 150,000 to 250,000 clones, 65% to 90% of them present only once. Specimen: PBMCs. The origin of the receptors is a woman aged 25 to 45 in good health and CMV-seropositive.

In this sample, this clone turned up once. V gene TRBV7-3 combines with J gene TRBJ1-2; 7 bases line up with TRBD1. CDR3 length equals 18 residues. The V gene end was trimmed by 1 base and the J gene end by 7 bases; junction bases not matched to a gene: 18. The germline V gene encodes CDR1 SGHTA and CDR2 FQGTGA. CDR3 protein: CASSLNHPRTGPRGGYTF. For the CDR3, the DNA is TGTGCCAGCAGCTTAAATCACCCCCGGACAGGCCCAAGGGGTGGCTACACCTTC.

This chain connects TRBV6-1 to TRBJ1-5; possible D gene TRBD1, 6 bases. The CDR3 extends over 15 amino acids. Trimming stripped 2 bases from V and 7 bases from J, with 15 bases between. The germline V gene encodes CDR1 MNHNS and CDR2 SASEGT. Written as DNA, the CDR3 is TGTGCCAGCAGTGAAAGGGGGGGAGGTGAGCAGCCCCAGCATTTT. Translating it yields CASSERGGGEQPQHF.

In this sample, this clone turned up once. This chain joins TRBV6-1 and TRBJ1-5; D not resolved. Trimming shortened V by 8 bases and J by 11 bases, and 13 bases separated the two germline ends. The CDR3 totals 11 residues. Germline loops: CDR1 MNHNS, CDR2 SASEGT. CDR3 DNA: TGTGCCAGCGGCGGGTTGGAGGCCCAGCATTTT. Translation: CASGGLEAQHF.

V is TRBV6-5 and J is TRBJ2-1; 7 bases are shared with TRBD2. The CDR3 covers 13 residues. With V trimmed by 6 bases and J by 10 bases, 9 bases remained unmatched. The germline CDR1 and CDR2 sequences are MNHEY and SVGAGI. The CDR3: CASSPQRDREQFF. In DNA form, the CDR3 reads TGTGCCAGCAGCCCCCAGCGGGATCGAGAGCAGTTCTTC.

The gene calls are TRBV6-1 and TRBJ2-6, with 12 bases fitting TRBD2. The ends lost 4 bases at V and 0 bases at J; junction bases unmatched: 4. Germline assignment: CDR1 MNHNS and CDR2 SASEGT. The CDR3 consists of 18 residues. CDR3 nucleotides: TGTGCCAGCAGTGTACTAGCGGGAGGACTCTCTGGGGCCAACGTCCTGACTTTC. As protein: CASSVLAGGLSGANVLTF.

The chain links TRBV29-1 to TRBJ2-1; D is undetermined. V was clipped by 4 bases and J by 9 bases, with 13 bases between them. The V gene's germline CDR1 is SQVTM and CDR2 ANQGSEA. CDR3 length: 12 amino acids. This chain's CDR3 is CSVGNFFGEQFF. In DNA form, the CDR3 reads TGCAGCGTTGGAAACTTCTTTGGTGAGCAGTTCTTC.

The gene calls are TRBV11-3 and TRBJ2-1; D call uncertain. V was shortened by 4 bases and J by 8 bases, with 9 bases between the two germline ends. Germline CDR1 SGHNT, CDR2 YENEEA. The CDR3 loop spans 12 amino acids. CDR3 DNA sequence: TGTGCCAGCAGCTCCGTCCGAGATGAGCAGTTCTTC. This encodes CASSSVRDEQFF.

V is TRBV28 and J is TRBJ1-1; maybe TRBD1 (5 bases). The CDR3 has 12 amino acids. V was clipped by 6 bases and J by 2 bases, with 7 bases between them. The germline gives CDR1 MDHEN, CDR2 SYDVKM. In nucleotides, the CDR3 is TGTGCCAGCAGGACAGCAAACACTGAAGCTTTCTTT. It specifies CASRTANTEAFF.

CDR3 in DNA: TGTGCCAGCAGCTTTGTCAGGGGTCGGAGCGAGCAGTACTTC. Translation: CASSFVRGRSEQYF. The genes are TRBV11-2 and TRBJ2-7; the D gene is possibly TRBD1 (6 bases). Germline CDR1 and CDR2: SGHAT and FQNNGV. The V end lost 3 bases, the J end lost 6 bases, and 15 bases lay between the germline ends. The CDR3 totals 14 residues. Together with reference TRBV11-2 and TRBJ2-7, the CDR3 gives the full variable domain: EAGVAQSPRYKIIEKRQSVAFWCNPISGHATLYWYQQILGQGPKLLIQFQNNGVVDDSQLPKDRFSAERLKGVDSTLKIQPAKLEDSAVYLCASSFVRGRSEQYFGPGTRLTVT.

This chain uses TRBV23-1 with TRBJ1-1; possibly TRBD1 for D (6 bases). TRBV23-1 qualifies as an ORF whose function is uncertain. The CDR3 covers 16 residues. The germline V and J ends were trimmed by 0 bases and 1 base, with 12 bases remaining between them. CDR3 nucleotide sequence: TGCGCCAGCAGTCAATCTAATCGACAGGAGAACACTGAAGCTTTCTTT. This codes for CASSQSNRQENTEAFF.

This clone was detected once. As DNA, the CDR3 is TGTGCCAGCAGCTCGCGGGACGCGAACACCGGGGAGCTGTTTTTT. Protein product: CASSSRDANTGELFF. The rearrangement links TRBV7-9 to TRBJ2-2; weak D call: TRBD2 (6 bases). V was pared by 4 bases and J by 0 bases, with 9 bases between. The CDR3 has 15 amino acids. Germline-derived CDR1 and CDR2 are SEHNR and FQNEAQ (reference sequence).

CDR3 amino acids: CASSFGGSGTYNEQFF. The DNA of the CDR3 is TGTGCCAGCAGCTTCGGCGGGAGTGGTACCTACAATGAGCAGTTCTTC. The rearrangement links TRBV5-6 to TRBJ2-1; 7 bases fit TRBD2. Germline CDR1 and CDR2: SGHDT and YYEEEE. The CDR3 loop spans 16 amino acids. The junction had 7 bases not matched to a gene; V was cut back by 2 bases and J by 2 bases.

DNA of the CDR3: TGTGCCAGCAGTTCCAGACAGGGGGTCGATGAAAAACTGTTTTTT. Protein product: CASSSRQGVDEKLFF. V gene TRBV27 combines with J gene TRBJ1-4; the match to TRBD1 covers 9 bases. After removal of 4 bases from V and 6 bases from J, the junction contained 6 bases not matched to a gene. CDR1 is MNHEY, CDR2 SMNVEV, per germline (reference sequence). The CDR3 has 15 residues.

The chain recombines TRBV29-1 with TRBJ2-2; 7 nucleotides align to TRBD1. Germline values: CDR1 SQVTM, CDR2 ANQGSEA. The CDR3 spans 16 residues. The ends lost 5 bases at V and 4 bases at J; junction bases unmatched: 13. For the CDR3, the DNA is TGCAGCGTTATAACAGGGGCGGGTACGGGCACCGGGGAGCTGTTTTTT. Amino acid sequence: CSVITGAGTGTGELFF.

For the CDR3, the DNA is TGTGCCACATTAGAGTCCTACGAGCAGTACTTC. Residues: CATLESYEQYF. The rearrangement links TRBV28 to TRBJ2-7; D remains ambiguous. V gave up 10 bases and J gave up 1 base, with 8 bases separating them. Germline lookup yields CDR1 MDHEN and CDR2 SYDVKM. The CDR3 totals 11 residues.

A few counts support this clone. This chain joins TRBV19 and TRBJ1-2; no clear D gene. V shed 3 bases and J shed 5 bases, with 10 bases lying between them. The CDR3 has 13 residues. Per the germline V gene, CDR1 is LNHDA and CDR2 is SQIVND (reference sequence). The CDR3 DNA reads as TGTGCCAGTAGTATGGGAGGAGAGTATGGCTACACCTTC. The encoded protein is CASSMGGEYGYTF.

This clone turned up a few times. The chain recombines TRBV4-2 with TRBJ2-7, with 14 bases identical to TRBD2. Germline CDR1 is LGHNA and CDR2 is YNFKEQ. This CDR3 region has 16 residues. After removal of 0 bases from V and 7 bases from J, the junction contained 5 bases not matched to a gene. The CDR3: CASSQEPGLAGVEQYF. The CDR3, as DNA: TGTGCCAGCAGCCAAGAACCGGGACTAGCGGGAGTTGAGCAGTACTTC.

The chain combines TRBV19 with TRBJ2-1; possible D gene TRBD2, 6 bases. This CDR3 has 13 amino acids. Trimming pared 5 bases from V and 9 bases from J, leaving 14 bases between. Germline V CDR1 and CDR2: LNHDA, SQIVND (reference sequence). CDR3 loop: CASSWDSVAEQFF. Here the CDR3 DNA reads TGTGCCAGTAGTTGGGACTCCGTTGCTGAGCAGTTCTTC.

J is TRBJ2-2 and V is TRBV6-1; 8 positions agree with TRBD1. V was pared by 5 bases and J by 6 bases, with 2 bases of the junction left unmatched. The V gene's germline CDR1 is MNHNS and CDR2 SASEGT. CDR3 length: 13 amino acids. The CDR3 loop is CASSLQGAGELFF. The CDR3 nucleotides are TGTGCCAGCAGTCTACAGGGGGCCGGGGAGCTGTTTTTT.

The V call is TRBV7-2, the J call TRBJ1-5; D is undetermined. V was shortened by 2 bases and J by 0 bases, with 14 bases between the two germline ends. There are 17 residues in the CDR3. The germline gives CDR1 SGHTA, CDR2 FQGNSA. Here the CDR3 DNA reads TGTGCCAGCAGCTTATGGTCGGGAACATATAGCAATCAGCCCCAGCATTTT. It is translated as CASSLWSGTYSNQPQHF.

The chain carries TRBV11-2 and TRBJ2-2, with TRBD1 identical over 8 bases. Germline lookup yields CDR1 SGHAT and CDR2 FQNNGV. This CDR3 is built from 13 residues. V lost 3 bases and J lost 6; bases outside the gene matches: 0. The DNA for the CDR3 is TGTGCCAGCAGCTTGACAGGGGCCGGGGAGCTGTTTTTT. As protein: CASSLTGAGELFF.

The J gene is TRBJ1-1, the V gene TRBV4-2; 7 nucleotides line up with TRBD1. Germline V lookup: CDR1 LGHNA, CDR2 YNFKEQ. This CDR3 region has 17 residues. V lost 0 bases, J lost 5 bases, and 12 bases stayed unmatched. In DNA, the CDR3 is TGTGCCAGCAGCCAAGATCCGTTGGGAGAGGGGGCGACTGAAGCTTTCTTT. This encodes CASSQDPLGEGATEAFF.

V usage is TRBV15 and J usage is TRBJ2-6; D is unresolved. The CDR3 spans 16 residues. Between the trimmed V and J ends, which lost 0 bases and 0 bases, there was a span of 6 bases. CDR1 and CDR2 (germline): LNHNV, YYDKDF (reference sequence). This chain's CDR3 is CATSRDRSSGANVLTF. The CDR3 nucleotides are TGTGCCACCAGCAGAGATCGGAGCTCTGGGGCCAACGTCCTGACTTTC.

This clone has only one observation. The chain recombines TRBV5-1 with TRBJ2-7; the D gene is possibly TRBD1 (7 bases). Germline CDR1 reads SGHRS; CDR2 reads YFSETQ. The V and J ends lost 4 bases and 2 bases respectively, with 16 bases between them. The CDR3 sequence is 15 residues long. The CDR3 loop is CASSAGQRPPYEQYF. The CDR3 nucleotides are TGCGCCAGCAGCGCGGGACAGCGCCCCCCCTACGAGCAGTACTTC. The full variable domain, completed using reference TRBV5-1 and TRBJ2-7, is KAGVTQTPRYLIKTRGQQVTLSCSPISGHRSVSWYQQTPGQGLQFLFEYFSETQRNKGNFPGRFSGRQFSNSRSEMNVSTLELGDSALYLCASSAGQRPPYEQYFGPGTRLTVT.